This T cell receptor (beta chain) was sequenced in a study of Tregs in tolerant kidney transplant recipients. Overall study results and limits: Expanding Tregs on activated donor B cells appeared to best identify donor-specific TCRbeta clones. Biological reproducibility was not directly addressed in this study.

The table came from immunoSEQ multiplex PCR; TCRdb's copy has only in-frame clones and leaves some out. The sample has 200,000 to 300,000 clones, about 80% seen once. Unstimulated Tregs (CD4+CD25+CD127-) and CD4+CD25- non-Tregs were sorted from PBMCs. This CDR3 has 15 residues. Germline V gene lookup returns CDR1 SGHTA and CDR2 FQGNSA. V dropped 1 base and J dropped 0 bases, with 10 bases sitting between them. This clone came up a few times. Its antigen is currently unknown. The material sequenced was CD4+ T cells from blood. The rearrangement uses TRBV7-2 and TRBJ2-7, with D possibly TRBD2 on 5 matching bases. The source of this sequence is a human donor in good health. The chain's CDR3 is CASSLGTSYSYEQYF. The CDR3, as DNA: TGTGCCAGCAGCTTAGGGACTTCCTACTCCTACGAGCAGTACTTC.